A single sample gave rise to the 26 T cell receptor beta chains below, sequenced in a study of T-cell memory formation after mild COVID-19. Each CDR3 protein gets one entry after TCRdb re-called the 5' RACE reads with MiXCR. The table lists 560,000 or so distinct CDR3 sequences, roughly 17% of them singletons, with approximately 8.1% in the top ten. The sequenced sample was PBMCs or a T cell subset sorted from them (not recorded which). These receptor sequences come from an adult woman who had mild COVID-19 (a few samples of this study predate the infection). Cell type and time point are not known.

The gene calls are TRBV6-5 and TRBJ2-1; the match to TRBD1 covers 8 bases. V lost 5 bases to trimming and J lost 0 bases; unmatched junction nucleotides: 6. Germline lookup yields CDR1 MNHEY and CDR2 SVGAGI. The CDR3 loop spans 16 amino acids. The CDR3 region is CASSKTGVPSYNEQFF. DNA of the CDR3: TGTGCCAGCAGTAAGACAGGGGTCCCCTCCTACAATGAGCAGTTCTTC.

The chain is built from TRBV6-5 and TRBJ1-5, with 8 bases identical to TRBD1. Germline V gene data show CDR1 as MNHEY and CDR2 as SVGAGI. The CDR3 spans 17 residues. Germline trimming cut 6 bases from V and 3 bases from J; bases unmatched to any gene: 13. The CDR3 DNA is TGTGCCAGCAGCCGATACTCCGGGACAGGAAACAATCAGCCCCAGCATTTT. As protein: CASSRYSGTGNNQPQHF.

This clonotype was seen more than once but under ten times. V gene TRBV20-1 combines with J gene TRBJ2-7, with TRBD2 as a possible D gene (5 bases). The CDR3 is made up of 15 amino acids. V shed 0 bases and J shed 0 bases, with 12 bases lying between them. Germline V lookup: CDR1 DFQATT, CDR2 SNEGSKA (reference sequence). The CDR3 spells CSARDFRGSSYEQYF. The CDR3 bases are TGCAGTGCTAGAGATTTTCGGGGAAGCTCCTACGAGCAGTACTTC.

The J gene is TRBJ2-5, the V gene TRBV2, with TRBD1 matching over 9 bases. Germline loops: CDR1 SNHLY, CDR2 FYNNEI. The V gene end was trimmed by 7 bases and the J gene end by 6 bases; junction bases not matched to a gene: 12. The CDR3 is 15 residues long. CDR3 sequence (DNA): TGTGCCAGCAACTTGGACAGGGGAGGACGGCAGACCCAGTACTTC. It yields the protein CASNLDRGGRQTQYF.

This clonotype was detected a few times. The chain couples TRBV7-9 to TRBJ2-1; no firm D call. Germline CDR1 is SEHNR and CDR2 is FQNEAQ (reference sequence). The CDR3 totals 13 residues. Trimming pared 2 bases from V and 5 bases from J, leaving 7 bases between. The CDR3 DNA sequence: TGTGCCAGCAGCTTAACGGATAACAATGAGCAGTTCTTC. It yields the protein CASSLTDNNEQFF.

This clonotype was seen more than once but under ten times. The V gene is TRBV7-2, the J gene TRBJ1-1, with D hard to call. Per the germline V gene, CDR1 is SGHTA and CDR2 is FQGNSA. The germline V and J ends were trimmed by 3 bases and 5 bases, with 10 bases remaining between them. The CDR3 is made up of 13 amino acids. DNA for the CDR3: TGTGCCAGCAGCTTTAGTGGGGAGACTGAAGCTTTCTTT. Residues: CASSFSGETEAFF.

The chain uses TRBV14 and TRBJ2-7; TRBD2 aligns across 10 bases. The CDR3 length is 14 residues. Trimming removed 4 bases from V and 6 bases from J; junction bases left unmatched: 6. Germline V gene data show CDR1 as SGHDN and CDR2 as FVKESK. CDR3 sequence (DNA): TGTGCCAGCAGCCTCCTAGCGGGAGTTCCCGAGCAGTACTTC. Protein product: CASSLLAGVPEQYF.

The J gene is TRBJ2-3, the V gene TRBV12-3 or TRBV12-4; 10 nucleotides match TRBD2. The CDR3 is 15 residues long. V was pared by 6 bases and J by 5 bases, with 8 bases of the junction left unmatched. The chain's CDR3 is CASRRSGRAGDTQYF. CDR3 nucleotides: TGTGCCAGCAGACGAAGCGGGAGGGCCGGAGATACGCAGTATTTT.

This clonotype was counted a few times. The genes are TRBV10-3 and TRBJ2-7; the match to TRBD1 covers 9 bases. The CDR3 totals 15 residues. The V segment lost 7 bases and the J segment 1 base; nucleotides outside the gene matches: 8. Germline lookup yields CDR1 ENHRY and CDR2 SYGVKD. DNA for the CDR3: TGTGCCATCACCCAGGGACAGGGTAGGTCCTACGAGCAGTACTTC. Protein sequence: CAITQGQGRSYEQYF.

Many counts were recorded for this clonotype. The genes are TRBV6-4 and TRBJ2-5; 12 bases are shared with TRBD2. Germline CDR1 MRHNA, CDR2 SNTAGT. The CDR3 has 15 amino acids. V lost 3 bases, J lost 2 bases, and 1 base stayed unmatched. CDR3: CASSEGLAGQETQYF. The DNA of the CDR3 is TGTGCCAGCAGTGAGGGACTAGCGGGTCAAGAGACCCAGTACTTC.

The chain is built from TRBV5-1 and TRBJ2-3; no clear D. There are 14 residues in the CDR3. In germline, CDR1 is SGHRS, CDR2 YFSETQ. Trimming stripped 5 bases from V and 2 bases from J, with 12 bases between. In nucleotides, the CDR3 is TGCGCCAGCAGACTGGAACAACACACAGATACGCAGTATTTT. Protein sequence: CASRLEQHTDTQYF. The full variable domain, its missing parts supplied by reference TRBV5-1 and TRBJ2-3, is KAGVTQTPRYLIKTRGQQVTLSCSPISGHRSVSWYQQTPGQGLQFLFEYFSETQRNKGNFPGRFSGRQFSNSRSEMNVSTLELGDSALYLCASRLEQHTDTQYFGPGTRLTVL.

This clonotype turned up a few times. This chain joins TRBV12-3 or TRBV12-4 and TRBJ2-7, with TRBD1 identical over 7 bases. This CDR3 comprises 15 residues. V trimming: 2 bases; J trimming: 7 bases; junction bases outside the gene matches: 11. CDR3 sequence (DNA): TGTGCCAGCAGTTTACTCGGCAGGGGGAAGAGTGAGCAGTACTTC. This gives the protein CASSLLGRGKSEQYF.

Many counts were recorded for this clonotype. This rearrangement joins TRBV9 to TRBJ2-2; D is possibly TRBD1 (5 bases). Per germline, CDR1 SGDLS and CDR2 YYNGEE. CDR3 length: 14 amino acids. Trimming removed 2 bases at V and 6 bases at J, with 11 bases between. CDR3 loop: CASSVPGYPGELFF. CDR3 nucleotide sequence: TGTGCCAGCAGCGTCCCAGGGTACCCCGGGGAGCTGTTTTTT.

The rearrangement joins TRBV24-1 to TRBJ2-7, with TRBD2 matching over 10 bases. CDR3 size: 14 residues. Germline trimming cut 5 bases from V and 8 bases from J; bases unmatched to any gene: 8. Germline V gene lookup returns CDR1 KGHDR and CDR2 SFDVKD. CDR3 sequence: CATSAGASGRKQYF. The CDR3, as DNA: TGTGCCACCAGTGCCGGGGCTAGCGGGAGAAAGCAGTACTTC.

This clonotype was seen only a few times. The rearrangement joins TRBV24-1 to TRBJ2-3; 10 nucleotides align to TRBD2. The CDR3 is 15 amino acids. V dropped 3 bases and J dropped 5; count of bases not matched to a gene: 4. Germline values: CDR1 KGHDR, CDR2 SFDVKD. This CDR3 is CATSDPSGREDTQYF. The DNA of the CDR3 is TGTGCCACCAGTGATCCCAGCGGGAGGGAAGATACGCAGTATTTT.

V usage is TRBV30 and J usage is TRBJ1-5, with TRBD1 identical over 7 bases. The CDR3 spans 17 residues. Germline V gene data show CDR1 as GTSNPN and CDR2 as SVGIG (reference sequence). Trimming cost V 5 bases and J 6 bases; bases outside gene matches: 19. The CDR3, as DNA: TGTGCCTGGGGGAAGGACAGGACAATGGGAAGTCGTCAGCCCCAGCATTTT. Its protein is CAWGKDRTMGSRQPQHF.

V usage is TRBV12-5 and J usage is TRBJ2-3, with 9 positions matching TRBD2. After removal of 5 bases from V and 2 bases from J, the junction contained 2 bases not matched to a gene. Germline V gene data show CDR1 as LGHNT and CDR2 as FRNRAP. There are 14 residues in the CDR3. The CDR3 coding sequence is TGTGCTAGTGGTCGCGGGAGGGCCACAGATACGCAGTATTTT. This translates into CASGRGRATDTQYF.

The genes are TRBV24-1 and TRBJ2-3; 7 bases line up with TRBD2. The CDR3 extends over 16 amino acids. Trimming took 7 bases from V and 2 from J; bases not matched to a gene: 11. The germline V gene encodes CDR1 KGHDR and CDR2 SFDVKD. The CDR3 DNA follows: TGTGCCACCAGCGATCGGGAGGCCCCTTACACAGATACGCAGTATTTT. This gives the protein CATSDREAPYTDTQYF.

V is TRBV7-9 and J is TRBJ1-2; D call uncertain. The CDR3 runs 13 residues. Germline V gives CDR1 SEHNR, CDR2 FQNEAQ (reference sequence). Trimming shortened V by 10 bases and J by 1 base, and 13 bases separated the two germline ends. This CDR3 is CATSIASNYGYTF. The CDR3 nucleotides read TGTGCCACCTCCATTGCCAGTAACTATGGCTACACCTTC.

This clonotype was found a few times. The rearrangement uses TRBV12-3 or TRBV12-4 and TRBJ2-1, with 8 bases that match TRBD1. Losses at the gene ends were 5 bases for V and 2 bases for J; bases not matched to a gene: 5. This CDR3 is built from 15 residues. CDR3 protein: CASSPRQGPYNEQFF. The DNA for the CDR3 is TGTGCCAGCAGTCCGCGACAGGGGCCCTACAATGAGCAGTTCTTC.

This clonotype appeared a few times. This chain connects TRBV3-1 to TRBJ2-5, with D perhaps TRBD2 (6 bases). V was clipped by 4 bases and J by 4 bases, with 13 bases between them. This CDR3 spans 14 amino acids. Germline CDR1 and CDR2: LGHDT and YNNKEL (reference sequence). The CDR3 here is CASSRRLDTETQYF. In DNA form, the CDR3 reads TGTGCCAGCAGCCGCCGACTAGATACAGAGACCCAGTACTTC.

This sequence joins TRBV15 and TRBJ2-7; the D is unclear. CDR3 length: 16 amino acids. Trimming removed 0 bases at V and 0 bases at J, with 12 bases between. Germline assignment: CDR1 LNHNV and CDR2 YYDKDF (reference sequence). The CDR3 sequence: CATSRDSDGYSYEQYF. In DNA form, the CDR3 reads TGTGCCACCAGCAGAGATTCGGACGGGTACTCCTACGAGCAGTACTTC.

The gene calls are TRBV14 and TRBJ2-1; no clear D. Between the trimmed V and J ends, which lost 1 base and 9 bases, there was a span of 16 bases. This CDR3 contains 15 residues. Germline V gene data show CDR1 as SGHDN and CDR2 as FVKESK. CDR3 sequence: CASSQGYPPTIEQFF. The CDR3 nucleotides read TGTGCCAGCAGCCAAGGATACCCGCCCACAATTGAGCAGTTCTTC.

This clonotype has just a few counts. The chain is built from TRBV29-1 and TRBJ2-1; 8 bases are shared with TRBD1. CDR1 is SQVTM, CDR2 ANQGSEA, per germline. This CDR3 comprises 16 residues. The J segment lost 3 bases and the V segment lost 2 bases, leaving 9 bases of the junction unmatched. Written as DNA, the CDR3 is TGCAGCGTTGAAATTGGACAGGGCGCCTTCTACAATGAGCAGTTCTTC. The encoded protein is CSVEIGQGAFYNEQFF.

The rearrangement uses TRBV2 and TRBJ2-7; D gene ambiguous. This CDR3 is built from 14 residues. Trimming pared 3 bases from V and 3 bases from J, leaving 12 bases between. Germline CDR1 reads SNHLY; CDR2 reads FYNNEI. The CDR3 protein is CASSDAVARYEQYF. The CDR3 bases are TGTGCCAGCAGTGATGCAGTCGCTCGCTACGAGCAGTACTTC.

This clonotype has a single count. The rearrangement joins TRBV20-1 to TRBJ1-2, with D possibly being TRBD1 (5 bases). This CDR3 region has 13 residues. Germline V gives CDR1 DFQATT, CDR2 SNEGSKA (reference sequence). Trimming removed 5 bases at V and 8 bases at J, with 18 bases between. Here the CDR3 reads CSALTWGSDGYTF. The CDR3 nucleotides are TGCAGTGCTCTAACGTGGGGGTCCGACGGCTACACCTTC.